This T cell receptor beta chain was captured in a study of T-cell reconstitution after alpha-beta-depleted transplantation in children. Researchers prepared the TCRbeta library using unique molecular identifiers, the study reports. TCRdb recomputed calls from the PCR reads with MiXCR, one row per CDR3 protein. This table has approximately 490,000 distinct CDR3 sequences, 12% appearing once. This clonotype was counted only a few times. V lost 0 bases and J lost 1; bases outside the gene matches: 4. CDR3 size: 15 residues. Per the germline V gene, CDR1 is GTSNPN and CDR2 is SVGIG (reference sequence). The origin of this receptor is a human donor who donated a stem cell graft to a child with combined immunodeficiency. The source was PBMCs from the stem cell graft donor, collected from the stem cell graft. The chain combines TRBV30 with TRBJ2-3; 7 bases line up with TRBD1. CDR3 DNA: TGTGCCTGGAGTGTTGACAGGGTGGGCACAGATACGCAGTATTTT. As protein: CAWSVDRVGTDTQYF.